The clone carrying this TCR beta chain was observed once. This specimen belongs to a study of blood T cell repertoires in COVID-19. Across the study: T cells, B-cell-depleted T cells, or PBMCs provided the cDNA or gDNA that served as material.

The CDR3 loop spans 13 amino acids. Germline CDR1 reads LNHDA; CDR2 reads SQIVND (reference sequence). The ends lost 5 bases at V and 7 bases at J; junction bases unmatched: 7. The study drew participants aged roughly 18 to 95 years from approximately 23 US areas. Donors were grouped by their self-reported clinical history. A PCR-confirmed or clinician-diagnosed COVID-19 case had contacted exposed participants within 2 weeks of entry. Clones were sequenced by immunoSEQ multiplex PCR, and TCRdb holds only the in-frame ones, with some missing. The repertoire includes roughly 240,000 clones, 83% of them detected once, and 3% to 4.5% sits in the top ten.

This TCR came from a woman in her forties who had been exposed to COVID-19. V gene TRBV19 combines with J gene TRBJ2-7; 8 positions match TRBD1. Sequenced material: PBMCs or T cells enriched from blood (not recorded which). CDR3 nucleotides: TGTGCCAGTAGTTTCGGGACAGGCGCTGAGCAGTACTTC. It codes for CASSFGTGAEQYF. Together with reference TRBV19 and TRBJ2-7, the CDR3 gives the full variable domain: DGGITQSPKYLFRKEGQNVTLSCEQNLNHDAMYWYRQDPGQGLRLIYYSQIVNDFQKGDIAEGYSVSREKKESFPLTVTSAQKNPTAFYLCASSFGTGAEQYFGPGTRLTVT.